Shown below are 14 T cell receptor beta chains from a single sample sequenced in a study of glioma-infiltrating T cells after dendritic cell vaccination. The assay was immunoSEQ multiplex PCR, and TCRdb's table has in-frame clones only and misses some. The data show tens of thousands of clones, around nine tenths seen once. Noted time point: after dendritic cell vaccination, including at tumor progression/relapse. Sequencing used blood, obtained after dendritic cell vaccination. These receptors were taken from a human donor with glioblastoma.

CDR3 coding DNA: TGTGCCAGCAGCCCCCCCCAGCGGGGGGGTGGTGGTACGCAGTATTTT. Translating it yields CASSPPQRGGGGTQYF. V gene TRBV11-3 combines with J gene TRBJ2-3; 10 nucleotides line up with TRBD2. Germline CDR1 is SGHNT and CDR2 is YENEEA. V gave up 5 bases and J gave up 8 bases; unmatched junction bases: 13. The CDR3 consists of 16 residues.

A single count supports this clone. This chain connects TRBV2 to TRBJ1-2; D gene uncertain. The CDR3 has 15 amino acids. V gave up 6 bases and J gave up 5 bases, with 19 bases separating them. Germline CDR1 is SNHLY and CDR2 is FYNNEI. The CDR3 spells CASSPESGSGYGYTF. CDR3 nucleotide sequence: TGTGCCAGCAGCCCAGAGTCCGGTAGCGGGTATGGCTACACCTTC.

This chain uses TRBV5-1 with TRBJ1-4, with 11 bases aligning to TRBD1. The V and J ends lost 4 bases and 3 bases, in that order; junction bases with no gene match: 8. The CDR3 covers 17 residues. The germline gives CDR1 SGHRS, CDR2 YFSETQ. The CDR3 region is CASSREGQGAPNEKLFF. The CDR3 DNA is TGCGCCAGCAGCCGCGAAGGACAGGGGGCCCCTAATGAAAAACTGTTTTTT.

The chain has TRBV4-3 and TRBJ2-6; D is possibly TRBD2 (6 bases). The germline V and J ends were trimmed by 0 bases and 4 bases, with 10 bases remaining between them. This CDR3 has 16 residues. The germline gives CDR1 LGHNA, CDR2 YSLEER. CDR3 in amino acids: CASSQEGGLGANVLTF. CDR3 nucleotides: TGCGCCAGCAGCCAAGAAGGAGGGTTGGGGGCCAACGTCCTGACTTTC.

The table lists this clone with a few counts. CDR3 protein: CATIPTTGNNQPQHF. The CDR3 region has the DNA TGTGCCACCATACCGACGACAGGTAACAATCAGCCCCAGCATTTT. The chain employs TRBV6-1 and TRBJ1-5; TRBD1 might be the D (6 bases). The CDR3 extends over 15 amino acids. Germline V gene data show CDR1 as MNHNS and CDR2 as SASEGT. The V gene lost 10 bases and the J gene lost 3 bases, with 19 bases spanning the gap.

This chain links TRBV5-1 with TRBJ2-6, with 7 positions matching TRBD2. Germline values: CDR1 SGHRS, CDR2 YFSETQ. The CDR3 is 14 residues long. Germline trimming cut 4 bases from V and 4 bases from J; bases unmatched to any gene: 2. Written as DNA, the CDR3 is TGCGCCAGCAGCAACGGGAGGGGGGCCAACGTCCTGACTTTC. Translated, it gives CASSNGRGANVLTF.

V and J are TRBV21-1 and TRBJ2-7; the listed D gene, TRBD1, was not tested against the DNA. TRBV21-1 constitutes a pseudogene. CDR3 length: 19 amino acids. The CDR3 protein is CASSKSARVVPGQGWEQYF. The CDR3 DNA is TGTGCCAGCAGCAAATCGGCACGGGTGGTCCCGGGACAGGGGTGGGAGCAGTACTTC.

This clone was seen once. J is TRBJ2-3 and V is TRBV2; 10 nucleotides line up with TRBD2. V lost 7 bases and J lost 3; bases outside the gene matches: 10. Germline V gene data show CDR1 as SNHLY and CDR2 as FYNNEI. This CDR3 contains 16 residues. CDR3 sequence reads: CASNSPSGRGTDTQYF. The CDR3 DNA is TGTGCCAGCAACTCCCCTAGCGGGAGAGGTACAGATACGCAGTATTTT.

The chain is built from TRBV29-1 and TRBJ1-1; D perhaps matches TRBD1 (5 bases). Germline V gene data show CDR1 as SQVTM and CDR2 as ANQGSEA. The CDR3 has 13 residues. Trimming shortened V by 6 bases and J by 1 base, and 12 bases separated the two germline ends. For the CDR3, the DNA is TGCAGCGTAGCAGGGATGGGGAACACTGAAGCTTTCTTT. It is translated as CSVAGMGNTEAFF.

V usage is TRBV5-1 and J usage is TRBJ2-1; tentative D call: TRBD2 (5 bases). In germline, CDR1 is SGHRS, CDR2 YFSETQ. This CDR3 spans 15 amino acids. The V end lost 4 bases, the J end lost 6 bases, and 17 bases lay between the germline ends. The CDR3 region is CASSLPTNTGNEQFF. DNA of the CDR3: TGCGCCAGCAGCCTCCCGACTAATACGGGCAATGAGCAGTTCTTC.

CDR3 amino acids: CASRHLGVNTEAFF. In DNA form, the CDR3 reads TGTGCCAGCAGACATCTAGGGGTGAACACTGAAGCTTTCTTT. The chain links TRBV7-9 to TRBJ1-1, with a possible D match to TRBD1 (5 bases). CDR3 length: 14 residues. V was pared by 6 bases and J by 0 bases, with 11 bases between. From germline, CDR1 is SEHNR and CDR2 FQNEAQ (reference sequence).

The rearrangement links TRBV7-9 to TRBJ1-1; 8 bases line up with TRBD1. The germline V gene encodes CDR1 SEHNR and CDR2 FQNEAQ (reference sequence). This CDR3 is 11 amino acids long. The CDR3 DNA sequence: TGTGTCTCACTCAGGGGGCTCGGGGCTTTCTTT. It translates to CVSLRGLGAFF.

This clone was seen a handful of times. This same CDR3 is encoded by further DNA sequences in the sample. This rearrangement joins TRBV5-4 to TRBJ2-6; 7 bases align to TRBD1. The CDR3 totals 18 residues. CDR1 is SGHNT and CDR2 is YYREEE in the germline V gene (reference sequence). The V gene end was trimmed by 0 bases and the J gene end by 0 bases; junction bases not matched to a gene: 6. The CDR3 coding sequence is TGTGCCAGCAGCTTGGCCCGGGACAGCGGCTCTGGGGCCAACGTCCTGACTTTC. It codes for CASSLARDSGSGANVLTF.

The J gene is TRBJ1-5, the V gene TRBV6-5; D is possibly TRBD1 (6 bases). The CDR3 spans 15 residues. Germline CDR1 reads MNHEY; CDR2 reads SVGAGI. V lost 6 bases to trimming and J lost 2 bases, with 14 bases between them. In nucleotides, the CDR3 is TGTGCCAGCAGACCCGGACAGACGCGCAATCAGCCCCAGCATTTT. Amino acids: CASRPGQTRNQPQHF.